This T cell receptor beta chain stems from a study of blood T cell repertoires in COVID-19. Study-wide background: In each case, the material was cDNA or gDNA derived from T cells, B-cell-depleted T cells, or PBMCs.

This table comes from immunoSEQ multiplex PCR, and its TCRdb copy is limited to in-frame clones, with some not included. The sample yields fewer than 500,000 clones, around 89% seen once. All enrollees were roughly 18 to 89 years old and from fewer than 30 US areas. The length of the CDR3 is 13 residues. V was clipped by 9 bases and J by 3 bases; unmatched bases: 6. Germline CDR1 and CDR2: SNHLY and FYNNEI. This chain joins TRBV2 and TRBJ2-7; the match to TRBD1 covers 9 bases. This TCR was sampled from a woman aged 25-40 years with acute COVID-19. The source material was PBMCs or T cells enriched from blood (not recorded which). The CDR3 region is CASDRDRVYEQYF. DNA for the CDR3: TGTGCCAGTGATCGGGACAGGGTCTACGAGCAGTACTTC.